This T cell receptor beta chain was profiled in a study of regulatory T cells in long-lasting Graves disease. Study in general: Over 5 years of antithyroid drugs plus positive TSH receptor antibodies defined persistent Graves' disease. The study, taken as a whole, reports: Persistent disease showed a preference for TRBV28, TRBJ1-2 and TRBJ2-5.

Time point of the sample: persistent/refractory GD, antithyroid drugs over 5 years with positive TRAb. PBMC-derived RNA was used for the TCR library. Peripheral blood, at about 10 milliliters, went into EDTA tubes. The CDR3 length is 15 residues. Trimming removed 5 bases from V and 3 bases from J, with 13 bases in between. From germline, CDR1 is MNHNS and CDR2 SASEGT. Library construction for TCR beta used iRepertoire HTBI primers and Arm-PCR of CDR3 regions. Authors' methods: Spanning all samples, the identified segments comprised around 62 TRBV and approximately 15 TRBJ. From the multiplex PCR reads, TCRdb called clonotypes with MiXCR, one entry per CDR3 protein. The V and J calls follow TCRdb's processing rather than the paper's. The sample lists more than 350,000 distinct CDR3 sequences, around 23% occurring once. As regards this clonotype: Its specificity is not known.

J is TRBJ1-4 and V is TRBV6-1; no firm D call. The source was peripheral blood mononuclear cells (PBMCs), collected when the disease was refractory, from a patient treated with antithyroid drugs. This clonotype originated in a female donor with Graves disease. The CDR3 protein is CASSPGRASNEKLFF. The CDR3 DNA is TGTGCCAGCAGTCCCGGACGAGCATCTAATGAAAAACTGTTTTTT.